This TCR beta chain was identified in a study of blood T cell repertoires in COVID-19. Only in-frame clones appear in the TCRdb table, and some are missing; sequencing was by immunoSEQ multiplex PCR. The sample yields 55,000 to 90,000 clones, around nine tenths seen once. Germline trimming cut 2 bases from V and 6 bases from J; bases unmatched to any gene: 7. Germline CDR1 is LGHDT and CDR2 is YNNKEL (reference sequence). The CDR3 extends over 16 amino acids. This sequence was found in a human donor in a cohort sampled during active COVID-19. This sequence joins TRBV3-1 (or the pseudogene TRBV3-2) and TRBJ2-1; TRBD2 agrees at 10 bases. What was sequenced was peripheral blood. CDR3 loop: CASSQFLAGVGNEQFF. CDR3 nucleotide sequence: TGTGCCAGCAGCCAATTCCTAGCGGGAGTTGGCAATGAGCAGTTCTTC.